Listed here are 10 T cell receptor beta chains from one sample, sequenced in a study of T cells in Graves' hyperthyroidism and ophthalmopathy. The TCR beta CDR3 regions underwent amplification using RNA transcripts as the source. First-round RT-PCR of the TCR CDR3 relied on the HTBI primer set. TCRdb re-called the multiplex PCR reads through MiXCR, storing one row per CDR3 protein. This table holds about 270,000 distinct CDR3 sequences, 20% to 25% found once. The sample comprised blood. These receptors originate from a man younger than 40 with Graves' ophthalmopathy.

The chain links TRBV29-1 to TRBJ2-3; TRBD2 is a possible D gene (5 bases). The CDR3 is made up of 13 amino acids. Trimming took off 1 base at V and 4 bases at J, with 9 bases between the two ends. Germline assignment: CDR1 SQVTM and CDR2 ANQGSEA. In DNA, the CDR3 is TGCAGCGTTGAAGTCACTAGTGCAGATACGCAGTATTTT. As protein: CSVEVTSADTQYF.

The chain links TRBV5-1 to TRBJ1-5, with D unresolved. The CDR3 contains 15 residues. Trimming took 3 bases from V and 0 from J, leaving 10 bases between them. CDR1 and CDR2 (germline): SGHRS, YFSETQ. The DNA for the CDR3 is TGCGCCAGCAGCTCTGACGGGTATAGCAATCAGCCCCAGCATTTT. The encoded protein is CASSSDGYSNQPQHF.

This clonotype has a count of ten or more. The V call is TRBV11-3, the J call TRBJ2-1; D unclear. The CDR3 is 13 amino acids. CDR1 SGHNT and CDR2 YENEEA come from the germline V gene. V was clipped by 0 bases and J by 9 bases, with 9 bases between them. CDR3 in DNA: TGTGCCAGCAGCTTAGAGGGATACGGTGAGCAGTTCTTC. It codes for CASSLEGYGEQFF.

The rearrangement uses TRBV2 and TRBJ1-2; D unclear. This CDR3 has 12 amino acids. CDR1 and CDR2 from the germline V gene are SNHLY and FYNNEI. Trimming removed 4 bases from V and 4 bases from J, with 7 bases in between. The CDR3 DNA follows: TGTGCCAGCAGTGCAGCAGGCTATGGCTACACCTTC. Amino acid sequence: CASSAAGYGYTF.

There are a few counts of this clonotype. The chain links TRBV12-3 or TRBV12-4 to TRBJ2-3; 8 bases agree with TRBD1. This CDR3 comprises 13 residues. J was trimmed by 3 bases and V by 7 bases; bases with no gene match: 3. This CDR3 reads CASKTGGTDTQYF. DNA for the CDR3: TGTGCCAGCAAAACAGGGGGGACAGATACGCAGTATTTT.

This clonotype was seen repeatedly, ten times or more. J is TRBJ1-1 and V is TRBV27; 10 bases fit TRBD1. The V and J ends lost 5 bases and 5 bases, in that order; junction bases with no gene match: 5. Germline V lookup: CDR1 MNHEY, CDR2 SMNVEV (reference sequence). The CDR3 runs to 14 residues. The CDR3 protein is CASSRTGGRTEAFF. For the CDR3, the DNA is TGTGCCAGCAGTCGGACAGGGGGAAGGACTGAAGCTTTCTTT.

This clonotype was detected a few times. The chain joins TRBV7-2 to TRBJ2-6; 7 bases line up with TRBD2. V trimming: 10 bases; J trimming: 4 bases; junction bases outside the gene matches: 7. The CDR3 length is 14 residues. Germline loops: CDR1 SGHTA, CDR2 FQGNSA. CDR3 nucleotide sequence: TGTGCCATCTGGGGGGGGTCGGGGGCCAACGTCCTGACTTTC. As protein: CAIWGGSGANVLTF.

The CDR3 nucleotides are TGTGCAACCCTAGGGCTAGCGGGAGGATCGGTCCACGAGCAGTACTTC. Encoded protein: CATLGLAGGSVHEQYF. The genes are TRBV2 and TRBJ2-7; 11 nucleotides match TRBD2. CDR3 length equals 16 residues. The germline V gene encodes CDR1 SNHLY and CDR2 FYNNEI.

The chain recombines TRBV19 with TRBJ1-1; TRBD1 might be the D (5 bases). With 9 bases removed from V and 8 bases from J, the gap between germline ends came to 22 bases. The CDR3 consists of 14 residues. Germline-derived CDR1 and CDR2 are LNHDA and SQIVND (reference sequence). The CDR3 coding sequence is TGTGCCAGGACTCCGGGACGCGTGGGAAAAGAAGCTTTCTTT. This gives the protein CARTPGRVGKEAFF.

This clonotype was observed many times. The chain is built from TRBV28 and TRBJ2-7, with D uncertain. The CDR3 has 15 residues. Trimming removed 8 bases from V and 0 bases from J, with 17 bases in between. CDR1 is MDHEN, CDR2 SYDVKM, per germline. CDR3 residues: CASSGASSVSYEQYF. The CDR3 region has the DNA TGTGCCAGCTCCGGAGCGTCCAGCGTCTCCTACGAGCAGTACTTC.